One sample yielded the 18 T cell receptor beta chains listed below, sequenced in a study of T cells in Graves' hyperthyroidism and ophthalmopathy. RNA transcripts yielded amplified TCR beta CDR3 regions. An initial round of RT-PCR targeting the TCR CDR3 relied on the HTBI primer set. TCRdb re-analysed the multiplex PCR reads in MiXCR, keeping a single row per CDR3 protein. The table lists 300,000 to 450,000 distinct CDR3 sequences, roughly 18% of them singletons. Sequencing used blood. The receptor source for this set is a man between 18 and 35 years old with Graves' ophthalmopathy.

This clonotype was observed many times. The V and J genes are TRBV6-5 and TRBJ1-1; the match to TRBD1 covers 10 bases. Looked up from germline, CDR1 is MNHEY and CDR2 is SVGAGI. J lost 4 bases, V lost 2 bases, and 7 bases had no gene match. CDR3 length equals 16 residues. The CDR3 loop is CASSYGQGGFSTEAFF. The DNA for the CDR3 is TGTGCCAGCAGTTACGGACAGGGGGGGTTTAGCACTGAAGCTTTCTTT.

The table lists this clonotype with many counts. The V and J genes are TRBV7-3 and TRBJ2-3, with a possible D match to TRBD2 (5 bases). This CDR3 has 14 amino acids. V lost 5 bases and J lost 0, with 9 bases in between. Germline CDR1 is SGHTA and CDR2 is FQGTGA. The chain's CDR3 is CASSPSGSTDTQYF. The CDR3 nucleotides read TGTGCCAGCAGCCCGTCGGGAAGCACAGATACGCAGTATTTT.

Ten or more counts support this clonotype. This chain connects TRBV12-3 or TRBV12-4 to TRBJ1-5, with TRBD1 matching over 7 bases. J gave up 8 bases and V 11 bases, and 15 bases lay outside the gene matches. The CDR3 is 14 amino acids. Written as DNA, the CDR3 is TGTGCCTCTGGGGCCGGGACAGCCGTGAAGCCCCAGCATTTT. It specifies CASGAGTAVKPQHF.

The table lists this clonotype with many counts. The V call is TRBV5-1, the J call TRBJ1-2; tentative D call: TRBD1 (5 bases). CDR3 size: 16 residues. CDR1 and CDR2 (germline): SGHRS, YFSETQ. Trimming took 4 bases from V and 0 from J, leaving 16 bases between them. The CDR3 region has the DNA TGCGCCAGCAGCCCACAACCCGGGACGGCTAACTATGGCTACACCTTC. It yields the protein CASSPQPGTANYGYTF.

The chain recombines TRBV3-1 with TRBJ2-7; a possible D gene is TRBD2 (5 bases). The V gene's germline CDR1 is LGHDT and CDR2 YNNKEL (reference sequence). This CDR3 has 13 residues. V gave up 4 bases and J gave up 4 bases, with 11 bases separating them. As DNA, the CDR3 is TGTGCCAGCAGCCGAAGGAGGAGTTACGAGCAGTACTTC. Its translation: CASSRRRSYEQYF.

This chain connects TRBV18 to TRBJ2-5, with TRBD2 matching over 8 bases. This CDR3 comprises 14 residues. With 2 bases clipped from V and 3 bases from J, the junction kept 2 bases outside the gene matches. Germline assignment: CDR1 KGHSH and CDR2 LQKENI. CDR3 loop: CASSPGAGEETQYF. The DNA for the CDR3 is TGTGCCAGCTCACCAGGAGCGGGGGAAGAGACCCAGTACTTC.

The rearrangement links TRBV29-1 to TRBJ1-2, with a possible D match to TRBD1 (5 bases). Trimming removed 7 bases at V and 7 bases at J, with 19 bases between. This CDR3 has 13 amino acids. The germline gives CDR1 SQVTM, CDR2 ANQGSEA. The CDR3 region has the DNA TGCAGCGCTCGCGGGGGGATTCAGGGTGGCTACACCTTC. Translated, it gives CSARGGIQGGYTF.

This clonotype was counted many times. The chain links TRBV2 to TRBJ2-7; D is uncertain. Germline V gene lookup returns CDR1 SNHLY and CDR2 FYNNEI. V dropped 1 base and J dropped 2 bases, with 12 bases sitting between them. This CDR3 contains 15 residues. The CDR3 coding sequence is TGTGCCAGCAGTGAAGGGCAGTCCGGAGCCTACGAGCAGTACTTC. Amino acids: CASSEGQSGAYEQYF.

This clonotype was seen at least ten times. The rearrangement uses TRBV29-1 and TRBJ1-1; 7 bases align to TRBD1. V dropped 4 bases and J dropped 3; count of bases not matched to a gene: 14. CDR3 size: 16 residues. The germline gives CDR1 SQVTM, CDR2 ANQGSEA. The CDR3 region has the DNA TGCAGCGTTGTCCCGGGGAGGGGGCGGAAGGACACTGAAGCTTTCTTT. It yields the protein CSVVPGRGRKDTEAFF.

This clonotype showed up many times. The V and J genes are TRBV12-3 or TRBV12-4 and TRBJ1-5; 10 bases agree with TRBD1. Germline trimming cut 6 bases from V and 2 bases from J; bases unmatched to any gene: 4. The CDR3 extends over 15 amino acids. CDR3 DNA sequence: TGTGCCAGCAGATTGGGGACAGGGGGCAATCAGCCCCAGCATTTT. Protein: CASRLGTGGNQPQHF.

This clonotype has just a few counts. At one of its ends the junction is not consistent with the germline gene, which may arise from a read error. The chain recombines TRBV11-2 with TRBJ2-1, with a tentative D call TRBD1 (8 bases). In germline, CDR1 is SGHAT, CDR2 FQNNGV. The CDR3 loop spans 14 amino acids. In DNA form, the CDR3 reads TGTGCCAGCAGCGTAGAACACAGGGGGGGGAAAGAGTTCTTC. Its translation: CASSVEHRGGKEFF.

In its sample, this clonotype was seen a few times. J is TRBJ2-5 and V is TRBV6-1, with 10 bases that match TRBD2. V gave up 6 bases and J gave up 4 bases; unmatched junction bases: 5. Germline CDR1 is MNHNS and CDR2 is SASEGT. The CDR3 runs 14 residues. As DNA, the CDR3 is TGTGCCAGCAGAAGCGGGGGGGCCCTAGAGACCCAGTACTTC. Amino acid sequence: CASRSGGALETQYF.

Of note for this clonotype: A much larger clone is a single base away; this may be a read error. This chain joins TRBV6-9 and TRBJ1-5; D is unresolved. The CDR3 loop spans 14 amino acids. Germline V gene lookup returns CDR1 MNHGY and CDR2 SVAAGI. The CDR3 DNA is TGTGCCGGCAGTTACTACAGCACCAATCAGCCCCAGCATTTT. Protein product: CAGSYYSTNQPQHF.

This clonotype was seen only a few times. A much more abundant neighbour one base away suggests this may be a read error. V and J are TRBV2 and TRBJ2-7; possibly TRBD2 for D (6 bases). This CDR3 is 15 amino acids long. Trimming took off 4 bases at V and 2 bases at J, with 15 bases between the two ends. CDR1 and CDR2 (germline): SNHLY, FYNNEI. The DNA for the CDR3 is TGTGCCAGCAGTGGAGAGGGACTGCGGCCCTACGAGCAGTACTTC. Translation: CASSGEGLRPYEQYF.

V gene TRBV25-1 combines with J gene TRBJ2-1, with 15 bases lining up with TRBD2. Losses at the gene ends were 4 bases for V and 11 bases for J; bases not matched to a gene: 6. Germline V CDR1 and CDR2: MGHDK, SYGVNS. The CDR3 sequence is 15 residues long. CDR3 protein: CASSARGLAGGQQFF. The CDR3 bases are TGTGCCAGCAGTGCGCGGGGACTAGCGGGGGGACAGCAGTTCTTC.

There are many counts of this clonotype. The rearrangement joins TRBV5-1 to TRBJ2-7; maybe TRBD1 (6 bases). This CDR3 has 13 amino acids. CDR1 SGHRS and CDR2 YFSETQ come from the germline V gene. Trimming removed 1 base at V and 5 bases at J, with 10 bases between. The CDR3 region is CASSLTGFDEQYF. Here the CDR3 DNA reads TGCGCCAGCAGCTTGACAGGGTTTGACGAGCAGTACTTC.

This clonotype was seen a few times. The rearrangement joins TRBV11-3 to TRBJ2-7; 8 bases are a match to TRBD2. V lost 4 bases to trimming and J lost 3 bases; unmatched junction nucleotides: 2. The germline gives CDR1 SGHNT, CDR2 YENEEA. The CDR3 has 13 amino acids. In DNA form, the CDR3 reads TGTGCCAGCAGCTCCCGGGGGGGCTACGAGCAGTACTTC. This encodes CASSSRGGYEQYF.

This clonotype has a count of ten or more. The chain uses TRBV6-1 and TRBJ2-7; 9 bases fit TRBD1. Germline assignment: CDR1 MNHNS and CDR2 SASEGT. The CDR3 is 16 amino acids. V lost 5 bases, J lost 5 bases, and 13 bases stayed unmatched. The CDR3 loop reads CASSYAAGTGIDEQYF. In DNA, the CDR3 is TGTGCCAGCAGTTACGCCGCCGGGACAGGGATAGACGAGCAGTACTTC.